One sample yielded the 18 T cell receptor beta chains listed below, sequenced in a study of T cells after yellow fever vaccination. A single record per CDR3 protein comes from TCRdb applying MiXCR to the 5' RACE reads. The sample contains around 40,000 distinct CDR3 sequences, 6.5% to 8.5% of which appear only once. Sequences were derived from CD8+ T cells not binding an NS4B(214-222) dextramer, sorted from PBMCs, sampled 45 days after the yellow fever booster vaccination. These TCRs come from a man younger than 40 who received the YFV17D yellow fever vaccine.

This clonotype was recorded many times. This rearrangement joins TRBV5-1 to TRBJ2-1; 10 positions agree with TRBD2. CDR3 length equals 19 residues. The V gene end was trimmed by 4 bases and the J gene end by 3 bases; junction bases not matched to a gene: 16. Per the germline V gene, CDR1 is SGHRS and CDR2 is YFSETQ. CDR3: CASSQVPLQLAGNYNEQFF. The CDR3 DNA reads as TGCGCCAGCAGCCAAGTCCCCCTCCAACTAGCGGGGAACTACAATGAGCAGTTCTTC.

To note about this clonotype: A much larger clonotype is one base distant, so this may be a read error. The CDR3 coding sequence is TGTGCTAGTGGTTTGGTTAGGGGTAGGAGCTCCTACGAGCAGTACTTC. It codes for CASGLVRGRSSYEQYF. This rearrangement joins TRBV12-5 to TRBJ2-7, with D possibly TRBD1 on 5 matching bases. CDR3 length: 16 amino acids. CDR1 is LGHNT and CDR2 is FRNRAP in the germline V gene. The V end was cut by 0 bases, the J end by 0 bases, with 12 bases between.

There are many counts of this clonotype. The chain couples TRBV12-3 or TRBV12-4 to TRBJ1-2; D is unresolved. With 7 bases removed from V and 8 bases from J, the gap between germline ends came to 17 bases. This CDR3 region has 13 residues. Written as DNA, the CDR3 is TGTGCCAGCACCCGACCTGATTCTCGGGGCTACACCTTC. Amino acid sequence: CASTRPDSRGYTF.

Details on this clonotype: One base away lies a much larger clone, so this may be a sequencing read error. The CDR3 region is CASSYGQGSFF. CDR3 in DNA: TGTGCCAGCAGCTACGGACAGGGTTCGTTCTTC. This chain connects TRBV12-3 or TRBV12-4 to TRBJ2-1; 8 bases are shared with TRBD1. J was trimmed by 15 bases and V by 6 bases; bases with no gene match: 7. The CDR3 loop spans 11 amino acids.

In its sample, this clonotype was seen many times. The CDR3 is CASSPRGADTQYF. The CDR3 DNA reads as TGTGCCAGCAGTCCCCGGGGGGCCGATACGCAGTATTTT. The chain has TRBV28 and TRBJ2-3; D possibly corresponds to TRBD2 (7 bases). V was shortened by 5 bases and J by 6 bases, with 12 bases between the two germline ends. The germline V gene has CDR1 MDHEN and CDR2 SYDVKM. The CDR3 loop spans 13 amino acids.

In this sample, this clonotype turned up many times. The J gene is TRBJ2-3, the V gene TRBV20-1, with 13 positions matching TRBD2. CDR3 length: 15 residues. The V segment lost 1 base and the J segment 8 bases; nucleotides outside the gene matches: 6. Per germline, CDR1 DFQATT and CDR2 SNEGSKA (reference sequence). CDR3 loop: CSARGLAGGLGTQYF. The CDR3 region has the DNA TGCAGTGCTAGAGGACTAGCGGGAGGTTTAGGTACGCAGTATTTT.

There are many counts of this clonotype. V is TRBV28 and J is TRBJ2-1; 10 nucleotides line up with TRBD2. This CDR3 is 17 amino acids long. With V trimmed by 2 bases and J by 3 bases, 7 bases remained unmatched. The germline CDR1 and CDR2 sequences are MDHEN and SYDVKM. The CDR3 DNA reads as TGTGCCAGCAGTTTAGTTCTAGCGGGAGTACTCTACAATGAGCAGTTCTTC. Translation gives CASSLVLAGVLYNEQFF. Together with reference TRBV28 and TRBJ2-1, the CDR3 gives the full variable domain: DVKVTQSSRYLVKRTGEKVFLECVQDMDHENMFWYRQDPGLGLRLIYFSYDVKMKEKGDIPEGYSVSREKKERFSLILESASTNQTSMYLCASSLVLAGVLYNEQFFGPGTRLTVL.

This clonotype came up many times. This sequence joins TRBV27 and TRBJ1-1; perhaps TRBD1 as D (5 bases). The V gene lost 2 bases and the J gene lost 4 bases, with 8 bases spanning the gap. Germline CDR1 reads MNHEY; CDR2 reads SMNVEV (reference sequence). The CDR3 sequence is 13 residues long. CDR3 amino acids: CASSLGAFTEAFF. The DNA of the CDR3 is TGTGCCAGCAGTTTAGGGGCCTTCACTGAAGCTTTCTTT.

This clonotype was detected ten times or more. J is TRBJ2-3 and V is TRBV5-5; D gene uncertain. The CDR3 covers 15 residues. Germline CDR1 is SGHKS and CDR2 is YYEKEE (reference sequence). V was clipped by 1 base and J by 3 bases, with 12 bases between them. CDR3 loop: CASSLLNPVTDTQYF. CDR3 nucleotides: TGTGCCAGCAGCTTGCTAAACCCCGTAACAGATACGCAGTATTTT.

This clonotype was recorded at least ten times. The gene calls are TRBV11-3 and TRBJ2-1; D possibly corresponds to TRBD2 (7 bases). Trimming cost V 7 bases and J 3 bases, with 19 bases left between them. CDR3 length: 16 residues. Germline CDR1 is SGHNT and CDR2 is YENEEA. CDR3 coding DNA: TGTGCCAGCAACAAAGGGGGGGACATTTTCTACAATGAGCAGTTCTTC. Its translation: CASNKGGDIFYNEQFF. The entire variable domain, with the rest obtained from reference TRBV11-3 and TRBJ2-1, is as follows: EAGVVQSPRYKIIEKKQPVAFWCNPISGHNTLYWYLQNLGQGPELLIRYENEEAVDDSQLPKDRFSAERLKGVDSTLKIQPAELGDSAVYLCASNKGGDIFYNEQFFGPGTRLTVL.

This clonotype has ten or more counts. The chain has TRBV7-2 and TRBJ2-2; TRBD1 or TRBD2 may be the D gene (5 bases each). V lost 7 bases to trimming and J lost 5 bases, with 17 bases between them. The CDR3 totals 15 residues. Germline V lookup: CDR1 SGHTA, CDR2 FQGNSA. The chain's CDR3 is CASIWGNFGTGELFF. The CDR3, as DNA: TGTGCCAGCATCTGGGGGAATTTTGGGACCGGGGAGCTGTTTTTT.

The chain links TRBV6-5 to TRBJ2-2, with unresolved D. Germline CDR1 reads MNHEY; CDR2 reads SVGAGI. Trimming left V 0 bases short and J 0 bases short, with 11 bases between. The CDR3 loop spans 17 amino acids. The CDR3 protein is CASSYSIGNANTGELFF. Here the CDR3 DNA reads TGTGCCAGCAGTTACTCGATTGGAAACGCGAACACCGGGGAGCTGTTTTTT.

This clonotype occurred many times. The rearrangement joins TRBV18 to TRBJ2-7, with 9 bases matching TRBD2. Germline values: CDR1 KGHSH, CDR2 LQKENI. This CDR3 is 15 amino acids long. With V trimmed by 2 bases and J by 2 bases, 4 bases remained unmatched. CDR3 nucleotide sequence: TGTGCCAGCTCACCAGGATCTAGCGGGACCTACGAGCAGTACTTC. As protein: CASSPGSSGTYEQYF.

This clonotype appeared many times. The gene calls are TRBV7-9 and TRBJ1-1; no clear D. Looked up from germline, CDR1 is SEHNR and CDR2 is FQNEAQ (reference sequence). Trimming removed 3 bases at V and 7 bases at J, with 9 bases between. The CDR3 length is 12 residues. The CDR3 here is CASSLEWGEAFF. Here the CDR3 DNA reads TGTGCCAGCAGCTTGGAATGGGGTGAAGCTTTCTTT.

This clonotype was counted ten times or more. V is TRBV29-1 and J is TRBJ2-7; TRBD2 matches at 7 bases. This CDR3 has 14 residues. Germline assignment: CDR1 SQVTM and CDR2 ANQGSEA. J lost 2 bases, V lost 5 bases, and 9 bases had no gene match. As DNA, the CDR3 is TGCAGCGTTTATGTGAGCGGGGAGACCTACGAGCAGTACTTC. Translated: CSVYVSGETYEQYF.

The chain recombines TRBV10-3 with TRBJ2-1; 7 nucleotides match TRBD2. This CDR3 is 12 amino acids long. J gave up 5 bases and V 10 bases, and 5 bases lay outside the gene matches. Germline CDR1 is ENHRY and CDR2 is SYGVKD. The CDR3 coding sequence is TGTGCCACCCTGAGCGGGAACAATGAGCAGTTCTTC. Translating gives CATLSGNNEQFF.

The V call is TRBV20-1, the J call TRBJ2-3, with 13 bases aligning to TRBD2. J gave up 4 bases and V 5 bases, and 18 bases lay outside the gene matches. The length of the CDR3 is 19 residues. The germline V gene encodes CDR1 DFQATT and CDR2 SNEGSKA (reference sequence). The CDR3 protein is CSARPYRTSGRVGADTQYF. The DNA of the CDR3 is TGCAGTGCTCGTCCCTACAGAACTAGCGGGAGGGTCGGCGCAGATACGCAGTATTTT.

This clonotype was seen at least ten times. This chain joins TRBV28 and TRBJ2-3; 10 bases are a match to TRBD1. Germline CDR1 and CDR2: MDHEN and SYDVKM. Losses at the gene ends were 6 bases for V and 2 bases for J; bases not matched to a gene: 8. This CDR3 is built from 16 residues. The CDR3 DNA follows: TGTGCCAGCAGCCCTAGGACAGGGGGAGACACAGATACGCAGTATTTT. Translating gives CASSPRTGGDTDTQYF. The whole variable domain, remainder taken from reference TRBV28 and TRBJ2-3, is DVKVTQSSRYLVKRTGEKVFLECVQDMDHENMFWYRQDPGLGLRLIYFSYDVKMKEKGDIPEGYSVSREKKERFSLILESASTNQTSMYLCASSPRTGGDTDTQYFGPGTRLTVL.